The 5 T cell receptor beta chains below were found in one sample sequenced in a study of T cells in Graves' hyperthyroidism and ophthalmopathy. RNA transcripts served as the template for amplifying TCR beta CDR3 regions. The TCR CDR3 was amplified in a first-round RT-PCR using the HTBI primer set. TCRdb re-called the multiplex PCR reads through MiXCR, storing one row per CDR3 protein. The profile covers about 400,000 distinct CDR3 sequences, with roughly 15% appearing a single time and 15% to 20% taken by the ten largest. Sequenced input: blood. Receptors were obtained from a woman between 25 and 40 years old with Graves' ophthalmopathy.

At least ten counts were recorded for this clonotype. The J gene is TRBJ2-3, the V gene TRBV7-2; D is undetermined. CDR3 length: 13 amino acids. Per germline, CDR1 SGHTA and CDR2 FQGNSA. Trimming shortened V by 0 bases and J by 3 bases, and 4 bases separated the two germline ends. DNA of the CDR3: TGTGCCAGCAGCTTAGCCCTAACAGATACGCAGTATTTT. Its translation: CASSLALTDTQYF.

In its sample, this clonotype was seen many times. The V gene is TRBV5-6, the J gene TRBJ2-1; 9 bases line up with TRBD1. V was pared by 4 bases and J by 2 bases, with 4 bases of the junction left unmatched. Per the germline V gene, CDR1 is SGHDT and CDR2 is YYEEEE. The length of the CDR3 is 15 residues. CDR3 loop: CASSPGQGPYNEQFF. The CDR3 coding sequence is TGTGCCAGCAGCCCCGGACAGGGGCCCTACAATGAGCAGTTCTTC.

The gene calls are TRBV24-1 and TRBJ1-2, with D unresolved. The CDR3 is made up of 13 amino acids. Germline lookup yields CDR1 KGHDR and CDR2 SFDVKD. The V end was cut by 4 bases, the J end by 2 bases, with 7 bases between. CDR3 amino acids: CATSETANYGYTF. CDR3 coding DNA: TGTGCCACCAGTGAAACAGCCAACTATGGCTACACCTTC.

The V call is TRBV9, the J call TRBJ2-3; 13 nucleotides align to TRBD2. V gave up 4 bases and J gave up 4 bases; unmatched junction bases: 6. Germline V gene data show CDR1 as SGDLS and CDR2 as YYNGEE. The CDR3 has 16 amino acids. CDR3 sequence reads: CASSTGTSGKADTQYF. As DNA, the CDR3 is TGTGCCAGCAGCACTGGGACTAGCGGGAAGGCAGATACGCAGTATTTT.

Details on this clonotype: A much larger clone sits a single nucleotide away, making a read error possible. V is TRBV12-3 or TRBV12-4 and J is TRBJ2-2; possible D gene TRBD2, 5 bases. CDR3 size: 12 residues. Written as DNA, the CDR3 is TGTGCCAGCAGTTTCGGATCCGGGGAGCTGGTTTTT. Translated: CASSFGSGELVF.